This record looks at one T cell receptor beta chain sequence and its context. This clonotype was counted a few times. There is no known antigen for this receptor. Base qualities are not at hand, and no much larger clone is one base apart. This record comes from a study of vaccination and CD4 T cells after COVID-19 (dated by TCRdb to between 2020 and 2023). For the wider study: Every convalescent patient had a positive nasal swab PCR test for SARS-CoV-2, with mild disease in about nine patients and severe disease in one. In the convalescent cohort there were six males and four females, among whom were two Hispanic individuals, seven Caucasians, two Asians and one multiracial person. Participants got two doses of the Pfizer-BioNTech BNT162b2 vaccine (n=8) or two doses of the Moderna mRNA-1273 vaccine (n=2). Post-COVID blood samples from convalescent patients were collected a median of 101 days after diagnosis, with a range of about 30 to 170 days. Post-vaccine blood samples were taken a median of roughly 75 days after the second vaccine dose, with a range of roughly 14 to 250 days. Culture stimuli were overlapping spike peptide pools from SARS-CoV-2 and from the common cold coronaviruses HCoV-NL63, HCoV-OC43 and HCoV-229E. Control cultures received a CEFX viral epitope pool as the positive control, an HIV-1 Nef peptide pool as the negative control, or no peptide. In around 9 COVID-19 convalescent patients and a few infection-naive healthy vaccine recipients, researchers compared the spike-specific CD4+ TCR repertoire from before mRNA vaccination with the repertoire from after. The study at large found these results: In convalescent patients, a median approximately 86% of post-vaccine SARS-CoV-2-reactive clones were detected only after vaccination, suggesting vaccine-specific priming. The median number of SARS-CoV-2-reactive clonotypes rose from approximately 20 after infection to roughly 38 after vaccination, but the change was not significant. In convalescent patients, nearly all vaccine-specific clones (304 of 307) were found to be mono-reactive for SARS-CoV-2 spike rather than cross-reactive with common cold coronaviruses. The number of convalescent patients in the study was relatively small, and the study did not examine early timepoints following natural infection.

The library was produced with PCR. DNA from cultured CD4+ T cells was subjected to TCR sequencing with the Oncomine TCR Beta short-read assay at the Johns Hopkins FTIC core. The QIAamp micro DNA kit was used to extract genomic DNA from the cultured CD4+ T cells. Oncomine TCR Beta libraries made from cultured CD4+ T cells were pooled using unique dual indexes and sequenced on an Illumina iSeq 100. Concerning the study's data processing: Non-productive sequences were removed, and CDR3s that did not start with C, did not end with F or W, or were shorter than 7 amino acids were discarded. The MANAFEST web application was used to identify antigen-specific clonotypes by comparing peptide-stimulated wells against reference wells and other culture wells. For a clone to be called positive, the clone needed an FDR below 0.05, an odds ratio above 5, and a productive frequency above 0.1% in at least two of three replicate wells. Cross-reactive clonotypes were defined as significantly expanded in both SARS-CoV-2 spike wells and at least one common cold coronavirus spike condition. Using R version 3.6.1, CDR3 homology was evaluated through Levenshtein distances (stringdist) along with unrooted phylogenetic trees (ape). TCRdb cleaned the public reads at Q25 with fastp, built clones with MiXCR and kept in-frame beta chains. Rows merge per CDR3 protein into single entries with the most common DNA and genes. V and J calls and clone size were set by TCRdb, not the authors. The sample table records around 20,000 distinct CDR3 sequences; under 55% of these occur just once. The ten largest clonotypes hold roughly 6.2% of the sample.

The germline V gene (reference sequence) gives CDR1 as DFQATT and CDR2 as SNEGSKA. Cut back by 3 bases and 4 bases, the V and J ends lie 13 bases apart. The CDR3, cysteine through phenylalanine, is 13 amino acids long. Left in the record is the CDR3 DNA by itself, 39 bases read in frame from the first base. The sample's treatment or condition label, in plain terms: 10-day PBMC culture with coronavirus spike peptide pools or control peptides (ViraFEST assay). The ViraFEST assay, used in the study, expanded antigen-specific T cells with peptide pools and then identified the expanded clonotypes through TCR sequencing. The positive SARS-CoV-2 PCR tests of the convalescent patients were dated from March to December 2020, before the Alpha, Beta and Delta variants emerged in the United States. PBMCs were cultured at roughly 2 million per well in IMDM supplemented with around 5.5% human AB serum and 8 to 10 IU/ml IL-2, with approximately 11 ug/ml peptide pools added. Half of the culture medium was replaced with fresh IL-2-containing medium on days 3 and 7. After nine to eleven days of culture, CD4+ T cells were isolated by negative selection with the EasySep CD4+ T cell isolation kit. Ficoll-Paque Plus gradient centrifugation was used to isolate PBMCs from whole blood, and the isolated PBMCs were then either used fresh or cryopreserved at -140C. Each culture condition was generally run in triplicate wells.

The clonotype comes from a human donor who had recovered from COVID-19. The sample consisted of CD4+ T cells from blood, cultured in vitro, taken before SARS-CoV-2 vaccination. The chain was built from TRBV20-1 and TRBJ2-7; the D gene identity is not certain. The DNA sequence follows: TGCAGTGCTAGTCTGGACGGTTCTTACGAGCAGTACTTC. This gives the protein CSASLDGSYEQYF.